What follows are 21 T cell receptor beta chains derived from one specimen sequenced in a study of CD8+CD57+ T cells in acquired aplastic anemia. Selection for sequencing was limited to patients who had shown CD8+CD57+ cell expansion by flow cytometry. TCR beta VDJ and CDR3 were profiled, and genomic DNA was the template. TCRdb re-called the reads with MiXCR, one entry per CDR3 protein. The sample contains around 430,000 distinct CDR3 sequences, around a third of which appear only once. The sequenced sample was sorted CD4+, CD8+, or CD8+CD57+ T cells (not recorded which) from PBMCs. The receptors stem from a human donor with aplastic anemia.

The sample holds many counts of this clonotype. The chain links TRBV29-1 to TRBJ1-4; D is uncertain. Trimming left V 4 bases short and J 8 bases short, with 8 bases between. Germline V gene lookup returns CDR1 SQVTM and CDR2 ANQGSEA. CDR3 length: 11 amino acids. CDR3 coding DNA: TGCAGCGTTGTACTGGAGGAAAAACTGTTTTTT. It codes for CSVVLEEKLFF.

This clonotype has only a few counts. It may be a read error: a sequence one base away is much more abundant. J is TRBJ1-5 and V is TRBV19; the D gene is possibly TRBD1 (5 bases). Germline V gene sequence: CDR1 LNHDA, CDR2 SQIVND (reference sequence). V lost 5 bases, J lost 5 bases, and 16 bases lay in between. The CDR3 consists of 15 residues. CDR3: CASSRRDEDDQPQHF. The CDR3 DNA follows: TGTGCCAGTAGTCGCCGGGACGAGGACGATCAGCCCCAGCATTTT.

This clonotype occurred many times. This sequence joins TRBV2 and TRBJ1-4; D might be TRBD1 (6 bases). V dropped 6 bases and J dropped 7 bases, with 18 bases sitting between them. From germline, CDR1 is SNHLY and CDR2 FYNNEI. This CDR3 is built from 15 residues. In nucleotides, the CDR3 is TGTGCCAGCAGAAGGGGGGGTGTATATACTGAAAAACTGTTTTTT. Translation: CASRRGGVYTEKLFF.

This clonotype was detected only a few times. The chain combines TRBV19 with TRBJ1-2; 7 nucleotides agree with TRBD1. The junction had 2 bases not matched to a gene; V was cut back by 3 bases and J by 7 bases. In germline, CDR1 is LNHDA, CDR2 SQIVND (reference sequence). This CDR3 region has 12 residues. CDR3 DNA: TGTGCCAGTAGTATTGACAGGGCTGGCTACACCTTC. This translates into CASSIDRAGYTF.

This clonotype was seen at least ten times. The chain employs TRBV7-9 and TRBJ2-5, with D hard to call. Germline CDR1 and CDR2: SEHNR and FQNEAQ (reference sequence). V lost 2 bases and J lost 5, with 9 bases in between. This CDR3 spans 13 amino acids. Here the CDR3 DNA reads TGTGCCAGCAGCTTAAGAGGCGGTGAGACCCAGTACTTC. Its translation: CASSLRGGETQYF. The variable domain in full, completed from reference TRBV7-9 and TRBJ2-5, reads DTGVSQNPRHKITKRGQNVTFRCDPISEHNRLYWYRQTLGQGPEFLTYFQNEAQLEKSRLLSDRFSAERPKGSFSTLEIQRTEQGDSAMYLCASSLRGGETQYFGPGTRLLVL.

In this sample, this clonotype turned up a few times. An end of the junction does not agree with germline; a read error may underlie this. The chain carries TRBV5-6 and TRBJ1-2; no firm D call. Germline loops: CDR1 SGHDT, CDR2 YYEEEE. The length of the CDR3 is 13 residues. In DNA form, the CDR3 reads TGTGCCAGCAGCTTGGCAGGTGGGGATGGCTACGCCTTC. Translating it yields CASSLAGGDGYAF. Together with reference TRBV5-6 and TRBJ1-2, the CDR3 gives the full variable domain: DAGVTQSPTHLIKTRGQQVTLRCSPKSGHDTVSWYQQALGQGPQFIFQYYEEEERQRGNFPDRFSGHQFPNYSSELNVNALLLGDSALYLCASSLAGGDGYAFGSGTRLTVV.

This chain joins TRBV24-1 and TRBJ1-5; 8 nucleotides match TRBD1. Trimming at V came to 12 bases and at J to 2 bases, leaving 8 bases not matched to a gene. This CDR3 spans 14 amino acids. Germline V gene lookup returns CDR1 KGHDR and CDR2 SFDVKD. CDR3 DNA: TGTGCCGTTGACAGGGGATACGGCAATCAGCCCCAGCATTTT. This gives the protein CAVDRGYGNQPQHF.

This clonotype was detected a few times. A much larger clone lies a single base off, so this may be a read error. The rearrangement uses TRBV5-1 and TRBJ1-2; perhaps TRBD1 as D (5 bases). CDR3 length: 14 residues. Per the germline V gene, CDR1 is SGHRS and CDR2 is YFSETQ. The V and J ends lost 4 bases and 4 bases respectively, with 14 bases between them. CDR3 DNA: TGCGCCAGCAGCCTCAGCGGGGCTAGCTATGGCTACACCTTC. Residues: CASSLSGASYGYTF. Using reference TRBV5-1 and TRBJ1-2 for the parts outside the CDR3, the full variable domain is KAGVTQTPRYLIKTRGQQVTLSCSPISGHRSVSWYQQTPGQGLQFLFEYFSETQRNKGNFPGRFSGRQFSNSRSEMNVSTLELGDSALYLCASSLSGASYGYTFGSGTRLTVV.

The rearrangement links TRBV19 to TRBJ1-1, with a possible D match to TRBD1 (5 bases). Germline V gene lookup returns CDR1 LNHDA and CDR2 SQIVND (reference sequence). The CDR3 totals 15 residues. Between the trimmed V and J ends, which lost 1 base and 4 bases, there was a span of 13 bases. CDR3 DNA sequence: TGTGCCAGTAGTATAGGGGGCGGGGGAGTCACTGAAGCTTTCTTT. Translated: CASSIGGGGVTEAFF.

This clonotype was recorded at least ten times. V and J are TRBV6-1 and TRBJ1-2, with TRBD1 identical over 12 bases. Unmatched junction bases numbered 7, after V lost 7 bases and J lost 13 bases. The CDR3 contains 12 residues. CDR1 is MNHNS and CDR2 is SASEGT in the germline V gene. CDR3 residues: CASTPGQGAFTF. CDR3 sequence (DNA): TGTGCCAGCACCCCGGGACAGGGGGCATTCACCTTC.

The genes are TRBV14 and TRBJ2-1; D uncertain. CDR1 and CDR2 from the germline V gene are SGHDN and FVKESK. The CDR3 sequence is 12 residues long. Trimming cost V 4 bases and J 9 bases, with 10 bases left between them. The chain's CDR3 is CASSRNTVEQFF. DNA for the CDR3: TGTGCCAGCAGCCGGAATACAGTTGAGCAGTTCTTC.

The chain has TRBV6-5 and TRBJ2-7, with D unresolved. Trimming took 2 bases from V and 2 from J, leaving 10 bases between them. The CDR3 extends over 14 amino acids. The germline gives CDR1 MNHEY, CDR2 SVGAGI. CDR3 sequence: CASSYQPGPYEQYF. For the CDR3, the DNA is TGTGCCAGCAGTTACCAGCCGGGCCCCTACGAGCAGTACTTC.

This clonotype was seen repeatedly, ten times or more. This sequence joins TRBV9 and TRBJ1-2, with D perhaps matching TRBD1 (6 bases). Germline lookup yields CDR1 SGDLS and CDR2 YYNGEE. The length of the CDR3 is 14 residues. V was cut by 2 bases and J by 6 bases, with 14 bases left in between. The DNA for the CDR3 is TGTGCCAGCAGCGTCCAGGGGCCGGTCGATGGCTACACCTTC. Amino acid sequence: CASSVQGPVDGYTF.

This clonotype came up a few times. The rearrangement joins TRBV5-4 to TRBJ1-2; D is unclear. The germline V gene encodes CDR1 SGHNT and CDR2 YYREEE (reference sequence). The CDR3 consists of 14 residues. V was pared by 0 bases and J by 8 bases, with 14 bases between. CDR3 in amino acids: CASSLAARLGGYTF. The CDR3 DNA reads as TGTGCCAGCAGCTTGGCCGCACGTTTGGGGGGCTACACCTTC.

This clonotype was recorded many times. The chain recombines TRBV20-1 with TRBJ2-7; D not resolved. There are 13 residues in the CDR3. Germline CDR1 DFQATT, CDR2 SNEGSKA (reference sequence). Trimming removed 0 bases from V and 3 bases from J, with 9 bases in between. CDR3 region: CSARDLDGYEQYF. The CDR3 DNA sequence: TGCAGTGCTAGAGATCTGGACGGCTACGAGCAGTACTTC.

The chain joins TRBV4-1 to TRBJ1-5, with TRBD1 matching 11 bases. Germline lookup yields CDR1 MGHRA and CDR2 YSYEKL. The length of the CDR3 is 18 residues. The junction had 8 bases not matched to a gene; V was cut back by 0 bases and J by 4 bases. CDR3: CASSQDGIRDRGNQPQHF. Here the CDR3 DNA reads TGCGCCAGCAGCCAAGATGGGATAAGGGACAGGGGGAATCAGCCCCAGCATTTT.

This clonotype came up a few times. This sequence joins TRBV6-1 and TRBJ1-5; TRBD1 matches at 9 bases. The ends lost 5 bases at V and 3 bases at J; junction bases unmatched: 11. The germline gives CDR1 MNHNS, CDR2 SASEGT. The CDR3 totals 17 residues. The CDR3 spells CASSRGSRTGVNQPQHF. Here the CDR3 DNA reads TGTGCCAGCAGTAGGGGAAGTAGGACAGGGGTCAATCAGCCCCAGCATTTT.

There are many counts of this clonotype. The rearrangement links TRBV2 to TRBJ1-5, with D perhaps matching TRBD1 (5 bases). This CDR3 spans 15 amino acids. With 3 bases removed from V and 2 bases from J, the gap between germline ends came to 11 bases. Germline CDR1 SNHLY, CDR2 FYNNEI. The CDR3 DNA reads TGTGCCAGCAGTGAGCGGGGCAGAGGCAATCAGCCCCAGCATTTT. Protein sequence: CASSERGRGNQPQHF.

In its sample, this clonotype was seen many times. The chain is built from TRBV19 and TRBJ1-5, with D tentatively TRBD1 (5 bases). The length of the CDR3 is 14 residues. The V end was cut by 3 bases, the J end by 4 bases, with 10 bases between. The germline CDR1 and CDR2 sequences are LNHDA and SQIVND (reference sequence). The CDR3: CASSIRAGNQPQHF. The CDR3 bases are TGTGCCAGTAGTATTCGAGCAGGGAATCAGCCCCAGCATTTT. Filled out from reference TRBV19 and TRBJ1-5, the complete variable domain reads DGGITQSPKYLFRKEGQNVTLSCEQNLNHDAMYWYRQDPGQGLRLIYYSQIVNDFQKGDIAEGYSVSREKKESFPLTVTSAQKNPTAFYLCASSIRAGNQPQHFGDGTRLSIL.

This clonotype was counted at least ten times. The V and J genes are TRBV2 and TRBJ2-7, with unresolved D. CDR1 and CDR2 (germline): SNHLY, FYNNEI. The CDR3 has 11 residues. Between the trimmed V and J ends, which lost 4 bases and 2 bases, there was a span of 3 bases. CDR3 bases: TGTGCCAGCAGTGGCCCCTACGAGCAGTACTTC. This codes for CASSGPYEQYF.

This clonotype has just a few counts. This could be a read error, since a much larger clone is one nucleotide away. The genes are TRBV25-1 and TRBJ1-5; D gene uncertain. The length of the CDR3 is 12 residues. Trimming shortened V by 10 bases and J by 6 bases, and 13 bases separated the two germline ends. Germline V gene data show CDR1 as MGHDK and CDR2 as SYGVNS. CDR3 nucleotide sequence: TGTGCCAACGGTGGTTGGAGTCAGCCCCAGCATTTT. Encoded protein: CANGGWSQPQHF.